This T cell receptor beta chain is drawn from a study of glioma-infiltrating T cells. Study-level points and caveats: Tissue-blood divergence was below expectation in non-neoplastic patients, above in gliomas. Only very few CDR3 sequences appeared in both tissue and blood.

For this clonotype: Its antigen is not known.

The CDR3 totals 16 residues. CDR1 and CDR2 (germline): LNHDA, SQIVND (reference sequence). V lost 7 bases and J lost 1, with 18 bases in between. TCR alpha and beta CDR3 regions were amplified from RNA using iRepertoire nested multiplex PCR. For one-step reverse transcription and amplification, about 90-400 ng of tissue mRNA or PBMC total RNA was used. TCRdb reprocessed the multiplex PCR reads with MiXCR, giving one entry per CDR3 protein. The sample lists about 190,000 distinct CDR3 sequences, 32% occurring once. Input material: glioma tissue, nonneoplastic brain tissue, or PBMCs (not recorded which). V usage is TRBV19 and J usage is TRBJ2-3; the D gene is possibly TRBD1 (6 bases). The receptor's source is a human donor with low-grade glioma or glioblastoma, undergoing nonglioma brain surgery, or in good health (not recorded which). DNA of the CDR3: TGTGCCAGTACCAAGAGAGCGCGACAGGGCACAGATACGCAGTATTTT. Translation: CASTKRARQGTDTQYF.